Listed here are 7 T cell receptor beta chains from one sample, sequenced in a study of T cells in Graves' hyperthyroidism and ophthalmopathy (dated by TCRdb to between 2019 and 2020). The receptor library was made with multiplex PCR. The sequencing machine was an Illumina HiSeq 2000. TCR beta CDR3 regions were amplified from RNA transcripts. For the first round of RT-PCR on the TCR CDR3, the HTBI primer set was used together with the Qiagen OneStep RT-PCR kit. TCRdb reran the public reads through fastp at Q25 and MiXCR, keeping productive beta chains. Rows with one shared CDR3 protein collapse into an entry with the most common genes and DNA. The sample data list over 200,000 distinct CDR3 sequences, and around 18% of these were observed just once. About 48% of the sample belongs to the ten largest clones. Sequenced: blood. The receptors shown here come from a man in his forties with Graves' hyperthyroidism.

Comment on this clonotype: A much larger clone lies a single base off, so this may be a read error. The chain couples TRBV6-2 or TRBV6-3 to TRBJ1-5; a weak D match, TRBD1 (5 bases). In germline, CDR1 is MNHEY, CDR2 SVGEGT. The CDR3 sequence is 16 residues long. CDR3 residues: CASSSDRDFSNRPQHF. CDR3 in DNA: TGTGCCAGCAGTTCTGACAGAGACTTTAGCAATCGGCCCCAGCATTTT.

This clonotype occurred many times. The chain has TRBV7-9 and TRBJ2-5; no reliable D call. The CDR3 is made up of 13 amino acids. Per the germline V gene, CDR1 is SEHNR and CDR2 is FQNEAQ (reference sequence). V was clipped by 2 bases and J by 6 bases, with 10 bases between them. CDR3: CASSLLAMKTQYF. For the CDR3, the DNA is TGTGCCAGCAGCTTACTGGCCATGAAGACCCAGTACTTC.

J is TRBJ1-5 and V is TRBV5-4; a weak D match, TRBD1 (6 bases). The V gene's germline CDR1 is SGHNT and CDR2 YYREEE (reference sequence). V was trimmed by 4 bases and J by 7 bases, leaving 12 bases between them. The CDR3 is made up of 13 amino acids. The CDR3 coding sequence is TGTGCCAGCAGCGTGGACAGTTCACAGCCCCAGCATTTT. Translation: CASSVDSSQPQHF.

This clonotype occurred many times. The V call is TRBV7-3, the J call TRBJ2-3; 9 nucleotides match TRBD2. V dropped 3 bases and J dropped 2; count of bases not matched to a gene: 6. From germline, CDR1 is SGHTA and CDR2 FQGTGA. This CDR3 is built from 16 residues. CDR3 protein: CASSFKASGTTDTQYF. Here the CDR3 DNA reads TGTGCCAGCAGCTTTAAGGCTAGCGGGACCACAGATACGCAGTATTTT.

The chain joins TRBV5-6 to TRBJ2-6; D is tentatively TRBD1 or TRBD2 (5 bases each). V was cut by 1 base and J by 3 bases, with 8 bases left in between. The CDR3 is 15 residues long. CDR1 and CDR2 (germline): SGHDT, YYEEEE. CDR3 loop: CASSLTGLGANVLTF. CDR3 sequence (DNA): TGTGCCAGCAGCTTGACGGGGCTTGGGGCCAACGTCCTGACTTTC.

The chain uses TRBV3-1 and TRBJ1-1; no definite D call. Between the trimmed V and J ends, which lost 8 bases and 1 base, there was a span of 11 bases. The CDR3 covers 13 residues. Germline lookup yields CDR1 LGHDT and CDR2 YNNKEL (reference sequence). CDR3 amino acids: CASVDLENTEAFF. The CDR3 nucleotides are TGTGCCAGCGTGGACCTGGAGAACACTGAAGCTTTCTTT.

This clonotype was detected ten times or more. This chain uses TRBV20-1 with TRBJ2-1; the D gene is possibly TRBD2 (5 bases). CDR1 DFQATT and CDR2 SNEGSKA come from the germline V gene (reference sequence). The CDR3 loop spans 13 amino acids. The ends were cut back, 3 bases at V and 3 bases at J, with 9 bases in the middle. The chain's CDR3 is CSASEGVYNEQFF. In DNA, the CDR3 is TGCAGTGCTAGCGAGGGTGTCTACAATGAGCAGTTCTTC.